This T cell receptor beta chain was retrieved from a study of T cell responses to AZD1222 COVID-19 vaccine. Investigators merged groups given second doses at roughly 4 or roughly 12 weeks. Clones were sequenced by immunoSEQ multiplex PCR, and TCRdb holds only the in-frame ones, with some missing. The repertoire holds 70,000 to 90,000 clones, with around 90% as singletons. The length of the CDR3 is 17 residues. The ends lost 1 base at V and 6 bases at J; junction bases unmatched: 10. Germline CDR1 reads SGHTA; CDR2 reads FQGNSA. The source was peripheral blood, collected 28 days after the second AZD1222 dose. The receptor was isolated from an adult who received the AZD1222 COVID-19 vaccine. The V gene is TRBV7-2, the J gene TRBJ2-1; 9 bases are a match to TRBD1. The CDR3 sequence: CASSLGGQGVRGNEQFF. The CDR3 nucleotides read TGTGCCAGCAGCTTAGGGGGACAGGGAGTGCGTGGCAATGAGCAGTTCTTC.